The following is a T cell receptor (beta chain) sequence with its context. Its antigen is unknown. The data originate from a study of T cell responses to AZD1222 COVID-19 vaccine. The CDR3 spans 17 residues. Study findings and constraints: Clonal diversity may have been underestimated, and the donors were mostly white British, with more females than males.

Libraries were prepared by immunoSEQ multiplex PCR; TCRdb keeps only in-frame clonotypes and omits some of them. The sample consists of about 78,000 clones, around 90% of them appearing once. This chain uses TRBV21-1 with TRBJ2-5. TRBV21-1 is flagged as a pseudogene. Sequences were derived from peripheral blood, sampled on day 0 of AZD1222 vaccination. This sequence originates from an adult in good health. The CDR3 coding sequence is TGTGCCACCAATGCCTTTGGGCCGGGTGGTCTGGGAGAGACCCAGTACTTC. Amino acids: CATNAFGPGGLGETQYF.